This T cell receptor (beta chain) appears in the sequencing data of a study of shared clonotypes between healthy human individuals. Germline lookup yields CDR1 LNHNV and CDR2 YYDKDF (reference sequence). V shed 6 bases and J 4 bases; nucleotides not matched to a gene: 12. The CDR3 has 15 residues. The count of this clone is one. Assay runs were performed at deep level. Produced via immunoSEQ multiplex PCR; TCRdb's table is partial and in-frame only. The sample yields 2 million to 3 million clones, approximately 93% seen once. This TCR was recovered from a man between 18 and 35 years old in good health. Some clones in this sample may be carry-over from other donors' samples. The chain recombines TRBV15 with TRBJ2-7, with 7 positions matching TRBD1. What was sequenced was naive CD4+ T cells from PBMCs. As for subset: CD45RA+ positively selected. The CDR3 reads CATSNRGLLRYEQYF. The DNA for the CDR3 is TGTGCCACCAGTAACAGGGGCCTCCTTAGGTACGAGCAGTACTTC.